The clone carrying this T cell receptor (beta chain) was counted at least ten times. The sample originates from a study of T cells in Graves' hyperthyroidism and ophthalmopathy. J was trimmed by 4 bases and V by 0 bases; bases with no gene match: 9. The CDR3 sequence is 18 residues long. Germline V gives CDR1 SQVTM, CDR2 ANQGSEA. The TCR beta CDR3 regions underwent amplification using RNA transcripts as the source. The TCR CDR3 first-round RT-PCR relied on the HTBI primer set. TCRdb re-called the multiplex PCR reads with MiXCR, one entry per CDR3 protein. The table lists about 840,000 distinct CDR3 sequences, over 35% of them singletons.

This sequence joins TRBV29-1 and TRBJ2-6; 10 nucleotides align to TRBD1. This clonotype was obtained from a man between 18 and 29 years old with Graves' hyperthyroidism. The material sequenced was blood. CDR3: CSVEDASGQGPGANVLTF. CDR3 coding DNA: TGCAGCGTTGAAGATGCGTCGGGACAGGGGCCCGGGGCCAACGTCCTGACTTTC.